The rows below give T cell receptor beta chains drawn from one sample of a study of cytomegalovirus exposure and HLA in healthy donors. Measured with immunoSEQ multiplex PCR; TCRdb has only the in-frame clones, and not every one. The data show around 300,000 clones, about 86% seen once. The sample was PBMCs. The receptors were gathered from a woman aged 18-29 years in good health and CMV-seronegative. Both conserved end residues are part of each CDR3. A D gene is named only where the DNA matches it firmly. Clone size appears in some rows only: once, few, many, or a class for an expanded clone.

CDR3nt: TGTGCCAGCAGTTGGGGCAGTGCTTATGAGCAGTTCTTC
CDR3aa: CASSWGSAYEQFF
abundance: NA
v_gene: TRBV6-5
j_gene: TRBJ2-1
d_gene: NA

CDR3nt: TGCAGCGTTACCCTGACAGGGATGAACACTGAAGCTTTCTTT
CDR3aa: CSVTLTGMNTEAFF
abundance: few
v_gene: TRBV29-1
j_gene: TRBJ1-1
d_gene: TRBD1

CDR3nt: TGTGCCAGCAGTGGGCGGTACAGGGGGAACACCGGGGAGCTGTTTTTT
CDR3aa: CASSGRYRGNTGELFF
abundance: NA
v_gene: TRBV2
j_gene: TRBJ2-2
d_gene: TRBD1

CDR3nt: TGTGCCAGTAGTATAGTCGGGTCACCCGAAGCTTTCTTT
CDR3aa: CASSIVGSPEAFF
abundance: once
v_gene: TRBV19
j_gene: TRBJ1-1
d_gene: NA

CDR3nt: TGTGCCAGCAGCTTAGACGGCGGGGCTAACTATGGCTACACCTTC
CDR3aa: CASSLDGGANYGYTF
abundance: NA
v_gene: TRBV7-3
j_gene: TRBJ1-2
d_gene: NA

CDR3nt: TGTGCCAGCAGCGCATTACAGGGAGGGTACACTGAAGCTTTCTTT
CDR3aa: CASSALQGGYTEAFF
abundance: NA
v_gene: TRBV9
j_gene: TRBJ1-1
d_gene: NA

CDR3nt: TGCGCCAGCAGTCCCGGGACAGGGCCAGGAAACACCATATATTTT
CDR3aa: CASSPGTGPGNTIYF
abundance: NA
v_gene: TRBV4-3
j_gene: TRBJ1-3
d_gene: TRBD1

CDR3nt: TGTGCCAGCAGCTCCGGGACTAGCCGCAACACAGATACGCAGTATTTT
CDR3aa: CASSSGTSRNTDTQYF
abundance: NA
v_gene: TRBV7-7
j_gene: TRBJ2-3
d_gene: TRBD2

CDR3nt: TGTGCCAGCAGCTTGATGGGGACAGGGGTCTCCTACGAGCAGTACTTC
CDR3aa: CASSLMGTGVSYEQYF
abundance: NA
v_gene: TRBV5-8
j_gene: TRBJ2-7
d_gene: TRBD1

CDR3nt: TGTGCCAGCTCACCCGCGGGGGAAACTGAAGCTTTCTTT
CDR3aa: CASSPAGETEAFF
abundance: NA
v_gene: TRBV18
j_gene: TRBJ1-1
d_gene: NA

CDR3nt: TGTGCCAGCAGTTACTCGGGGGACAGGGACTATGGCTACACCTTC
CDR3aa: CASSYSGDRDYGYTF
abundance: NA
v_gene: TRBV6-5
j_gene: TRBJ1-2
d_gene: TRBD1

CDR3nt: TGTGCCAGCAGCCGAAAACGACAGGGCGATTACGAGCAGTACTTC
CDR3aa: CASSRKRQGDYEQYF
abundance: NA
v_gene: TRBV14
j_gene: TRBJ2-7
d_gene: TRBD1

CDR3nt: TGCGCCAGCAGCCCGGAGGTCGCCTCCTATAATTCACCCCTCCACTTT
CDR3aa: CASSPEVASYNSPLHF
abundance: NA
v_gene: TRBV5-1
j_gene: TRBJ1-6
d_gene: NA

CDR3nt: TGTGCCAGTAGTTCCCTGTACGGGACTAGCGAGACCCAGTACTTC
CDR3aa: CASSSLYGTSETQYF
abundance: NA
v_gene: TRBV19
j_gene: TRBJ2-5
d_gene: TRBD2

CDR3nt: TGCGCCAGCAGCCAAGATCGGGGGGCAGTTACTGAAGCTTTCTTT
CDR3aa: CASSQDRGAVTEAFF
abundance: NA
v_gene: TRBV4-3
j_gene: TRBJ1-1
d_gene: NA

CDR3nt: TGTGCCAGTAGTCCCCTGGGGGCATTGGGCACTGAAGCTTTCTTT
CDR3aa: CASSPLGALGTEAFF
abundance: NA
v_gene: TRBV19
j_gene: TRBJ1-1
d_gene: NA

CDR3nt: TGTGCCAGCAGTGCCCGGTCCCACTCTGGAAACACCATATATTTT
CDR3aa: CASSARSHSGNTIYF
abundance: NA
v_gene: TRBV6-1
j_gene: TRBJ1-3
d_gene: NA

CDR3nt: TGTGCCAGCAGTTTTATTCCACCAGGGGGGCATCCTAGCACAGATACGCAGTATTTT
CDR3aa: CASSFIPPGGHPSTDTQYF
abundance: NA
v_gene: TRBV28
j_gene: TRBJ2-3
d_gene: NA

CDR3nt: TGCAGCGTTCTAGGACTAGAGAAGGTCGGGGAGCTGTTTTTT
CDR3aa: CSVLGLEKVGELFF
abundance: NA
v_gene: TRBV29-1
j_gene: TRBJ2-2
d_gene: TRBD2

CDR3nt: TGTGCCAGCAGTTACTCGAGGGCGGGAAGGGCCCTCGAGCAGTACTTC
CDR3aa: CASSYSRAGRALEQYF
abundance: NA
v_gene: TRBV6-6
j_gene: TRBJ2-7
d_gene: NA

CDR3nt: TGTGCCTGGAGTTCCCTCAGGGGGAGGTCTGGAAACACCATATATTTT
CDR3aa: CAWSSLRGRSGNTIYF
abundance: NA
v_gene: TRBV30
j_gene: TRBJ1-3
d_gene: TRBD1

CDR3nt: TGCGCCAGCAGCGGCGGGCGGGGGGAGACCCAGTACTTC
CDR3aa: CASSGGRGETQYF
abundance: NA
v_gene: TRBV4-3
j_gene: TRBJ2-5
d_gene: TRBD2

CDR3nt: TGTGCCAGCAGTACCCCGGGTTACGAGCAGTACTTC
CDR3aa: CASSTPGYEQYF
abundance: NA
v_gene: TRBV11-2
j_gene: TRBJ2-7
d_gene: NA

CDR3nt: TGTGCCAGCACCCGATTGGGGGGTAACACCGGGGAGCTGTTTTTT
CDR3aa: CASTRLGGNTGELFF
abundance: NA
v_gene: TRBV2
j_gene: TRBJ2-2
d_gene: NA

CDR3nt: TGTGCCAGCAGCTCAGCCGGGACAGGGAACTATGGCTACACCTTC
CDR3aa: CASSSAGTGNYGYTF
abundance: few
v_gene: TRBV11-3
j_gene: TRBJ1-2
d_gene: TRBD1

CDR3nt: TGCGCCAGCAGCCAAGATTCTATACAGGGGGTCACTGAAGCTTTCTTT
CDR3aa: CASSQDSIQGVTEAFF
abundance: NA
v_gene: TRBV4-1
j_gene: TRBJ1-1
d_gene: TRBD1

CDR3nt: TGTGCCAGCAGCTTAGCCCCCCCGAGCGGCGAGCAGTACTTC
CDR3aa: CASSLAPPSGEQYF
abundance: few
v_gene: TRBV7-6
j_gene: TRBJ2-7
d_gene: NA

CDR3nt: TGTGCCAGCAGCCAAGTTCCACTCCCATATAATGAGACTAGCGACTCCTACGAGCAGTACTTC
CDR3aa: CASSQVPLPYNETSDSYEQYF
abundance: NA
v_gene: TRBV14
j_gene: TRBJ2-7
d_gene: TRBD2

CDR3nt: TGCGCCAGCAGCTTGGACGGACAGGGGGGAAGCTATGGCTACACCTTC
CDR3aa: CASSLDGQGGSYGYTF
abundance: few
v_gene: TRBV5-1
j_gene: TRBJ1-2
d_gene: TRBD1

CDR3nt: TGTGCCAGCATGGGGACAGGGGGCGCGTACACTGAAGCTTTCTTT
CDR3aa: CASMGTGGAYTEAFF
abundance: few
v_gene: TRBV6-6
j_gene: TRBJ1-1
d_gene: TRBD1

CDR3nt: TGCGCCAGCAGCCAAGACATCACCGGGGAGCTGTTTTTT
CDR3aa: CASSQDITGELFF
abundance: NA
v_gene: TRBV4-3
j_gene: TRBJ2-2
d_gene: NA

CDR3nt: TGTGCCAGCAGTTACCAGGGACAGGCGAACACTGAAGCTTTCTTT
CDR3aa: CASSYQGQANTEAFF
abundance: once
v_gene: TRBV6-5
j_gene: TRBJ1-1
d_gene: TRBD1

CDR3nt: TGTGCCAGCAGTGAATACTACGAGCAGTACTTC
CDR3aa: CASSEYYEQYF
abundance: NA
v_gene: TRBV2
j_gene: TRBJ2-7
d_gene: NA

CDR3nt: TGCGCCAGCAGCTTAACGGGAGGGGGCACTGAAGCTTTCTTT
CDR3aa: CASSLTGGGTEAFF
abundance: NA
v_gene: TRBV5-1
j_gene: TRBJ1-1
d_gene: NA

CDR3nt: TGTGCCAGCCAGGGACACGCCTACGAGCAGTACTTC
CDR3aa: CASQGHAYEQYF
abundance: NA
v_gene: TRBV2
j_gene: TRBJ2-7
d_gene: NA

CDR3nt: TGTGCCAGCAGTGTAGCGAGAACAGGGGGGGTGAGTGAAAAACTGTTTTTT
CDR3aa: CASSVARTGGVSEKLFF
abundance: NA
v_gene: TRBV6-1
j_gene: TRBJ1-4
d_gene: TRBD1

CDR3nt: TGCGCCAGCAGCCAAGGAACAGGGAGTGAGCAGTTCTTC
CDR3aa: CASSQGTGSEQFF
abundance: NA
v_gene: TRBV4-3
j_gene: TRBJ2-1
d_gene: NA

CDR3nt: TGTGCCAGCAGCCCCCAGACGGGGAACACTGAAGCTTTCTTT
CDR3aa: CASSPQTGNTEAFF
abundance: NA
v_gene: TRBV11-3
j_gene: TRBJ1-1
d_gene: NA

CDR3nt: TGCGCCAGCAGCTTTCTGGGACAAATCTACGAGCAGTACTTC
CDR3aa: CASSFLGQIYEQYF
abundance: NA
v_gene: TRBV5-1
j_gene: TRBJ2-7
d_gene: NA